Listed below are T cell receptor beta chains from one sample, sequenced in a study of OX40 agonist ivuxolimab in advanced cancers. Produced via immunoSEQ multiplex PCR; TCRdb's table is partial and in-frame only. The table includes more than 100,000 clones, about 93% detected once. Material: CD4+ or CD8+ T cells sorted from blood, obtained in a trial of the OX40 agonist ivuxolimab. These receptors all stem from an adult with an advanced solid tumor such as melanoma, head and neck, liver or kidney cancer. The conserved cysteine and the conserved F or W are not part of the CDR3 here. D genes are given only for firm matches.

-	TRBV15	TRBJ1-5	ATSRDAQPQH
-	TRBV9	TRBJ2-7	ASSGGMMGDKAYEQY
TRBD2	TRBV19	TRBJ2-3	ASSIGGGRRDTQY
TRBD2	TRBV6-5	TRBJ2-1	ASGREYNEQF
TRBD2	TRBV5-1	TRBJ2-1	ASSLASGVGEQF
TRBD2	TRBV5-1	TRBJ2-1	ASSLAVWDSGRSSYNEQF
-	TRBV6-5	TRBJ2-7	ASSYSKDTYEQY
-	TRBV19	TRBJ1-4	ASSLRGRTGEKLF
-	TRBV5-6	TRBJ1-3	ASSRGQTSGNTIY
-	TRBV7-2	TRBJ2-7	ASSATTGPPYEQY
-	TRBV6-5	TRBJ1-6	ASSEGVKDSPLH
TRBD1	TRBV9	TRBJ1-1	ASSALTQGETEAF
-	TRBV7-2	TRBJ2-3	ASSLSGAGSDTQY
-	TRBV7-2	TRBJ2-2	ASSLQQVTGELF
-	TRBV18	TRBJ1-5	ASSPGQGQPQH
-	TRBV28	TRBJ1-1	ASSTATPRTDTEAF
TRBD1	TRBV28	TRBJ1-5	ASSSPGTGGAGQH
-	TRBV4-3	TRBJ1-4	ASSQLWDGRPSTNEKLF
-	TRBV7-3	TRBJ2-2	ASSLHAGTANTGELF
-	TRBV9	TRBJ2-1	ASSVGPGEHNEQF
-	TRBV2	TRBJ1-1	ASSAQEGRTEAF
-	TRBV18	TRBJ1-5	ASSHLEVNQPQH
-	TRBV29-1	TRBJ2-1	SVEYEQF
-	TRBV5-1	TRBJ2-1	ASSLGTASYNEQF
-	TRBV4-1	TRBJ2-7	ASSQDPQGSLGRYEQY
-	TRBV28	TRBJ2-5	ASSRGRLQETQY
-	TRBV5-6	TRBJ2-7	ASSPSRNNEQY
-	TRBV28	TRBJ2-7	ASSLRDYEQY
TRBD2	TRBV5-6	TRBJ2-1	ASSLFAGGPPYNEQF
TRBD1	TRBV10-1	TRBJ2-2	ASSGDSGELF
TRBD2	TRBV6-5	TRBJ2-3	ASSSTSGRTDTQY
-	TRBV19	TRBJ2-2	ASSIQGGRNTGELF
-	TRBV7-3	TRBJ2-2	ASSLSVDQRQVGRRELF
-	TRBV9	TRBJ1-2	ASSVATSGYT
-	TRBV7-6	TRBJ2-1	ASSPTQSSYNEQF
-	TRBV6-1	TRBJ1-6	ASSEFGTSNSPLH
-	TRBV4-3	TRBJ2-1	ASSHAGPPGNEQF
-	TRBV28	TRBJ2-2	ASNFKGTNTGELF
-	TRBV6-5	TRBJ2-5	ASSYSGGGVETQY
TRBD1	TRBV30	TRBJ1-1	AWCYGTENTEAF
-	TRBV7-3	TRBJ1-3	ASSPGGPGTIY
TRBD2	TRBV19	TRBJ2-1	ATSFSGISYNEQF
-	TRBV6-6	TRBJ1-2	ASSYLKGRANYGYT
-	TRBV28	TRBJ2-5	ASSLWGTGTQY
-	TRBV18	TRBJ1-1	ASSLSGLSTEAF
-	TRBV6-5	TRBJ1-4	ASSWGEKLF
-	TRBV4-3	TRBJ2-7	ASSPLRARVYEQY
-	TRBV18	TRBJ1-1	ASSPGGSDTEAF
-	TRBV5-6	TRBJ1-1	ARWGRVCTEAF
-	TRBV5-1	TRBJ2-2	ASSLVSATGELF
-	TRBV2	TRBJ2-7	ASTKEGQAGEQY
-	TRBV29-1	TRBJ1-5	SASGEYSNQPQH
-	TRBV6-1	TRBJ1-3	AIKTSSGNTIY
-	TRBV18	TRBJ2-5	ASSAGTQETQY
-	TRBV7-2	TRBJ1-6	ASSLVGYNSPLH
-	TRBV5-1	TRBJ1-5	ASSLSAGAFSNQPQH
-	TRBV7-9	TRBJ1-1	ASSLIDGYTEAF